The present entry profiles one TCR beta chain with its context. The antigen is not known. The germline gene is not matched at one end of the junction; a read error may be the cause. The CDR3 extends over 16 amino acids. Germline values: CDR1 KGHSH, CDR2 LQKENI. These data belong to a study of cytomegalovirus exposure and HLA in healthy donors. Use of 60 Vbeta and 13 Jbeta primers characterized the PCR. Profiled with immunoSEQ multiplex PCR; TCRdb holds only in-frame clones, not every one. The sample lists about 98,000 clones; roughly 76% were seen once. General study points: The authors enumerated 164 TCR beta chains as linked to cytomegalovirus. An apparent linkage of common viral pathogens to several of the most significant clusters emerged in a later analysis. It has been reported that TCR beta sequences accurately predicted the HLA-A and HLA-B alleles of most subjects.

The clonotype originates from a man over 45 in good health and CMV-seronegative. The rearrangement links TRBV18 to TRBJ1-1, with D possibly being TRBD1 (5 bases). Sequences were obtained from PBMCs. DNA of the CDR3: TGTGCCAGCTCACCACCCGGACGGGGGGTGAAAACTGAAGCTTTCTTT. It encodes CASSPPGRGVKTEAFF.